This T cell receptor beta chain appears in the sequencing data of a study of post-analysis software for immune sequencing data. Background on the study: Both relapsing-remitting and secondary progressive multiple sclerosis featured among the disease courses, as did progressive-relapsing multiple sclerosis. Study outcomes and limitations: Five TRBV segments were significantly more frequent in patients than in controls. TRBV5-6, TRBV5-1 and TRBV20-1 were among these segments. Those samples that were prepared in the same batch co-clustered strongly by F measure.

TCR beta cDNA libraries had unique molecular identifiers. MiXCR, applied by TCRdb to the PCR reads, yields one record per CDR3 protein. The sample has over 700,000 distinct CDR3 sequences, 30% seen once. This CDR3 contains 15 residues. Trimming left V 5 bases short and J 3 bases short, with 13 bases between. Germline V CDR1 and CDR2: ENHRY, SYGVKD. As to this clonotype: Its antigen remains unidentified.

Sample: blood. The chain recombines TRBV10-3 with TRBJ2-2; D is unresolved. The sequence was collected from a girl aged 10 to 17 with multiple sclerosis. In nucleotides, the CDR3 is TGTGCCATCAGTTCCGGCCTGATATACACCGGGGAGCTGTTTTTT. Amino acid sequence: CAISSGLIYTGELFF.